Listed below are T cell receptor beta chains from one sample, sequenced in a study of identical twins. TCRdb processed the 5' RACE reads anew with MiXCR; each CDR3 protein has one entry. The sample lists around 250,000 distinct CDR3 sequences, approximately 7.1% occurring once. A further study also used this sample, focusing on T cells expressing NK-cell markers.

Sequencing was done on a sample of CD8+ T cells sorted from blood. Receptors originate from a woman aged 18-29 years in good health. Each CDR3 is given with its conserved first and last residue. D genes are given only for firm matches. The size of a clone is reported for some rows only, either as once, few or many, or as a class for expanded clones.

.	TRBV2	.	TRBJ2-7	TGTGCCAGCACCTCCAGCGTCCACGAGCAGTACTTC	CASTSSVHEQYF
few	TRBV13	.	TRBJ2-1	TGTGCCAGCAGCAATAGCCTGAGCTCCTACAATGAGCAGTTCTTC	CASSNSLSSYNEQFF
many	TRBV27	.	TRBJ2-1	TGTGCCAGCAGTTTAGGGACTGAGCAGTTCTTC	CASSLGTEQFF
many	TRBV20-1	.	TRBJ2-3	TGCAGTGCTACAGACAAAACAGGGAGCGGAATTACAGATACGCAGTATTTT	CSATDKTGSGITDTQYF
many	TRBV27	.	TRBJ2-1	TGTGCCAGCAGTTTATCGGAGCTGTCCTACAATGAGCAGTTCTTC	CASSLSELSYNEQFF
many	TRBV12-3/TRBV12-4	TRBD1	TRBJ2-2	TGTGCCAGCAGTGCCGGGACAGTAGACACCGGGGAGCTGTTTTTT	CASSAGTVDTGELFF
many	TRBV12-3/TRBV12-4	TRBD2	TRBJ2-1	TGTGCCAGCACCCTTGGAGCGGGGGTTTACAATGAGCAGTTCTTC	CASTLGAGVYNEQFF
many	TRBV27	.	TRBJ2-3	TGTGCCAGCAGTTTAGTCCGCCCCCGGGCGCAGTATTTT	CASSLVRPRAQYF
few	TRBV12-3/TRBV12-4	.	TRBJ2-2	TGTGCCAGCAAACGCTTCTGGACCGGGGAGCTGTTTTTT	CASKRFWTGELFF
many	TRBV30	TRBD2	TRBJ2-5	TGTGCCTGGAGTTTTAGCGGGAGGGAGACCCAGTACTTC	CAWSFSGRETQYF
many	TRBV5-1	.	TRBJ2-2	TGCGCCAGCTGGGGAAACACCGGGGAGCTGTTTTTT	CASWGNTGELFF
many	TRBV11-2	TRBD2	TRBJ2-7	TGTGCCAGCAGCTTTGGGACTAGTGGCGGGTATGAGCAGTACTTC	CASSFGTSGGYEQYF
few	TRBV11-3	.	TRBJ2-2	TGTGCCAGCACTCTACGGGGGGCCGCGTTCACCGGGGAGCTGTTTTTT	CASTLRGAAFTGELFF